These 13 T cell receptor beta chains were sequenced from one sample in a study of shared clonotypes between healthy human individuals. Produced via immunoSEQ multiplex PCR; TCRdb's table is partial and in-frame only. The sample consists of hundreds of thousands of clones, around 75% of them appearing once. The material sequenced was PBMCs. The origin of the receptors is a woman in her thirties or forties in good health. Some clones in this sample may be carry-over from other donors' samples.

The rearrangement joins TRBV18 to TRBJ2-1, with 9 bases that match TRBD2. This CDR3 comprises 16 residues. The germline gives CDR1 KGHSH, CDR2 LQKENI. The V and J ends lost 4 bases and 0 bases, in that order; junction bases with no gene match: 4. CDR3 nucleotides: TGTGCCAGCTCACTTTGGACTAGCGTCTCCTACAATGAGCAGTTCTTC. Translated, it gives CASSLWTSVSYNEQFF.

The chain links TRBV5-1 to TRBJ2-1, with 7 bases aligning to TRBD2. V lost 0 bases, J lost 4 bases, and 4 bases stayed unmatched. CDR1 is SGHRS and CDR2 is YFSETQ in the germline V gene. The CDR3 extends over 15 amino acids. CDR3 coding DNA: TGCGCCAGCAGCTTGGGGCTAGCGGAATACAATGAGCAGTTCTTC. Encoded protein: CASSLGLAEYNEQFF.

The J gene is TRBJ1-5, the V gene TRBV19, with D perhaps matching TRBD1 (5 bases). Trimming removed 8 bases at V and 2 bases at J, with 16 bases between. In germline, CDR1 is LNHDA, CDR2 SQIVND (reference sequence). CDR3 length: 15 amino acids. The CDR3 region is CASRDSRRGNQPQHF. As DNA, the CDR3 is TGTGCCAGTCGGGACTCCAGGCGGGGCAATCAGCCCCAGCATTTT.

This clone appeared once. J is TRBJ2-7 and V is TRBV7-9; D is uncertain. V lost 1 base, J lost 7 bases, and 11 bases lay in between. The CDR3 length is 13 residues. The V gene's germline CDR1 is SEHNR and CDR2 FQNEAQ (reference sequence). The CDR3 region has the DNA TGTGCCAGCAGCTTAGAGGATGGTGGGGAGCAGTACTTC. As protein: CASSLEDGGEQYF.

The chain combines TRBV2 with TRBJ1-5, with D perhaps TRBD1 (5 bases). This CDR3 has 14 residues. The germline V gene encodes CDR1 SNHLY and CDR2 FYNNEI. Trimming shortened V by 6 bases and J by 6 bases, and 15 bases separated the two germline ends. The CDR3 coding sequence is TGTGCCAGCAGGGCAGGGTTGGTCGGTCAGCCCCAGCATTTT. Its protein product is CASRAGLVGQPQHF.

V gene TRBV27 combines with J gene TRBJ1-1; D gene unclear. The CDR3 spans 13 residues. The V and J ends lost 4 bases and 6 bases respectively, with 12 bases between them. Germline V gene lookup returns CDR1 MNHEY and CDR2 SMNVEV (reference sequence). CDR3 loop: CASSSPNGAEAFF. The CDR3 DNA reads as TGTGCCAGCAGTTCCCCAAACGGGGCTGAAGCTTTCTTT.

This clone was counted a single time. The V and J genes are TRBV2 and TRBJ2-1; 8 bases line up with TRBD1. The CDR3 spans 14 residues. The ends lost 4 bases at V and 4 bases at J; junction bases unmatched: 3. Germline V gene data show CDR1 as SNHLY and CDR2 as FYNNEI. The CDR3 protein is CASSAQGVYNEQFF. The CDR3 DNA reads TGTGCCAGCAGTGCACAGGGGGTGTACAATGAGCAGTTCTTC.

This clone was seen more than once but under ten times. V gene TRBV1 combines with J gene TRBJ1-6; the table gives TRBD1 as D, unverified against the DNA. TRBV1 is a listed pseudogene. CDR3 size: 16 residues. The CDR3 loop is CTSSQDAGRADSPLHF. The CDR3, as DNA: TGCACCAGCAGCCAAGATGCAGGCAGGGCGGATTCACCCCTCCACTTT.

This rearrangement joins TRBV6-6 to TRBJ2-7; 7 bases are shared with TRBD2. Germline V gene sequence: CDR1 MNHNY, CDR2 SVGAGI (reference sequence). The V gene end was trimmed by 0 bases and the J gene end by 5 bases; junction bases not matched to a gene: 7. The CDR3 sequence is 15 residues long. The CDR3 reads CASSYSAAGFDEQYF. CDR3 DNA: TGTGCCAGCAGTTACTCAGCAGCGGGGTTCGACGAGCAGTACTTC.

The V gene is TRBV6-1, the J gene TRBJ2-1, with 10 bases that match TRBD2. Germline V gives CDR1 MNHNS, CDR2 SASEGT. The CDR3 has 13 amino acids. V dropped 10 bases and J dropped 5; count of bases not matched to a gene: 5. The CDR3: CATSGRGHNEQFF. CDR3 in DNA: TGTGCCACAAGCGGGAGGGGCCACAATGAGCAGTTCTTC.

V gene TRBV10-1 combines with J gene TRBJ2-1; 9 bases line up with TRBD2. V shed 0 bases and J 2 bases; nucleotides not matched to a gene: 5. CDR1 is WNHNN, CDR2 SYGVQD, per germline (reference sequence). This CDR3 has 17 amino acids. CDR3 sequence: CASSESSTSGPYNEQFF. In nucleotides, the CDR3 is TGCGCCAGCAGTGAGTCCTCTACTAGCGGGCCCTACAATGAGCAGTTCTTC.

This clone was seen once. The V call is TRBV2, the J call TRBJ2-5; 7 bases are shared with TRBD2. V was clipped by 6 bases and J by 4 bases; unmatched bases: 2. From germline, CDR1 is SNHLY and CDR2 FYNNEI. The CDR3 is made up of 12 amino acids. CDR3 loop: CASRERGETQYF. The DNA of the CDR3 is TGTGCCAGCAGGGAGCGGGGAGAGACCCAGTACTTC.

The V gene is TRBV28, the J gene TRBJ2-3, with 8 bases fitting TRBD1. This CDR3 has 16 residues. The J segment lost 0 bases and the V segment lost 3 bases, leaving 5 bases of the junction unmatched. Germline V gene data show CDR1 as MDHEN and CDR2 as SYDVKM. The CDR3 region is CASSFDTGGSTDTQYF. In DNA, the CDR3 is TGTGCCAGCAGTTTTGACACAGGGGGGAGCACAGATACGCAGTATTTT.